This T cell receptor beta chain was recorded in a study of cytomegalovirus exposure and HLA in healthy donors. A word on this clone: Antigen: not known.

While the first cohort had 650 to 850 subjects, the donors belonged to the separate validation cohort of over a hundred subjects. CDR1 and CDR2 (germline): MGHRA, YSYEKL. The CDR3 loop spans 15 amino acids. Trimming took off 0 bases at V and 6 bases at J, with 12 bases between the two ends. TCRdb's copy holds only in-frame clones and misses some; the assay was immunoSEQ multiplex PCR. The repertoire consists of some 250,000 clones, with about 90% occurring once and the leading ten covering around 1.2%. General study findings and limits: Diagnosis of cytomegalovirus status made by the classifier reportedly showed high specificity and sensitivity. Associated with cytomegalovirus, according to the listing, were some 150 TCR beta chains.

The chain uses TRBV4-1 and TRBJ2-1, with D possibly matching TRBD1 (6 bases). Sequenced material: PBMCs. The TCR sequence derives from a young woman in good health and CMV-seropositive. DNA for the CDR3: TGCGCCAGCAGCCAAGATGCAGGGGCAACCAATGAGCAGTTCTTC. Protein: CASSQDAGATNEQFF.